These T cell receptor beta chains were read from a single sample in a study of cytomegalovirus exposure and HLA in healthy donors. Some clones are missing from TCRdb's copy, which holds only in-frame ones; the method was immunoSEQ multiplex PCR. The table includes about 130,000 clones, almost 85% detected once. What was sequenced was PBMCs. Receptor source: a man in his thirties or forties in good health and CMV-seropositive. CDR3s include the opening cysteine and the closing phenylalanine or tryptophan. The D gene is left open where the match is weak. Size tells how often a clone was seen (once, few, many) or the class of an expanded clone, and some rows leave it out.

clone_size j_call v_call d_call cdr3_aa cdr3_nt
NA TRBJ2-2 TRBV19 TRBD2 CASSKGTSGSRGELFF TGTGCCAGTAGTAAGGGGACTAGCGGGAGTCGGGGGGAGCTGTTTTTT
NA TRBJ1-2 TRBV11-2 NA CASSLDLARVESGYTF TGTGCCAGCAGCTTAGATCTCGCCAGGGTGGAGTCTGGCTACACCTTC
NA TRBJ1-5 TRBV6-5 NA CASSYKGLNQPQHF TGTGCCAGCAGTTACAAGGGACTCAATCAGCCCCAGCATTTT
NA TRBJ2-1 TRBV18 TRBD2 CASSPGLAVPGDEQFF TGTGCCAGCTCACCGGGACTAGCGGTGCCGGGAGATGAGCAGTTCTTC
NA TRBJ2-7 TRBV7-2 TRBD1 CASSGGTGYSYEQYF TGTGCCAGCAGCGGTGGGACAGGTTATTCCTACGAGCAGTACTTC
NA TRBJ1-1 TRBV5-1 TRBD1 CASSLADRGVEAFF TGCGCCAGCAGCTTAGCGGACAGGGGAGTTGAAGCTTTCTTT
NA TRBJ1-5 TRBV19 TRBD1 CASSPGQGGQPQHF TGTGCCAGTAGTCCCGGACAGGGGGGGCAGCCCCAGCATTTT
once TRBJ2-7 TRBV7-9 TRBD1 CASSEKPPRTGNPYEQYF TGTGCCAGCAGCGAAAAACCCCCCCGGACAGGGAACCCCTACGAGCAGTACTTC
NA TRBJ2-7 TRBV5-1 TRBD2 CASSWTSGNNEQYF TGCGCCAGCAGCTGGACTAGCGGGAATAACGAGCAGTACTTC
NA TRBJ2-6 TRBV6-5 NA CASSYGLSGANVLTF TGTGCCAGCAGTTACGGACTTTCTGGGGCCAACGTCCTGACTTTC
NA TRBJ2-1 TRBV7-3 TRBD2 CASSLGETSGGAEGEQFF TGTGCCAGCAGCTTAGGAGAGACTAGCGGGGGGGCCGAGGGGGAGCAGTTCTTC
NA TRBJ2-5 TRBV19 TRBD1 CASSTSAGTAQETQYF TGTGCCAGTAGTACGAGCGCCGGGACAGCCCAAGAGACCCAGTACTTC
NA TRBJ2-3 TRBV13 TRBD2 CASSLGMASGRPDTQYF TGTGCCAGCAGCTTAGGGATGGCTAGCGGGAGGCCAGATACGCAGTATTTT
NA TRBJ2-7 TRBV27 NA CASAPGAAYEQYF TGTGCCAGCGCCCCAGGGGCAGCCTACGAGCAGTACTTC
NA TRBJ1-1 TRBV11-3 TRBD1 CASSSQGETEAFF TGTGCCAGCAGCTCACAGGGGGAGACTGAAGCTTTCTTT
NA TRBJ1-1 TRBV18 TRBD1 CASSPDRGTEAFF TGTGCCAGCTCACCGGACAGGGGCACTGAAGCTTTCTTT
once TRBJ2-7 TRBV27 TRBD2 CASRAGSGSSRYEQYF TGTGCCAGCAGAGCGGGTAGCGGGAGTTCTAGGTACGAGCAGTACTTC
NA TRBJ2-3 TRBV10-2 TRBD2 CASKPGEYSGRRDTQYF TGCGCCAGCAAGCCTGGGGAGTATAGCGGGAGAAGAGATACGCAGTATTTT
NA TRBJ2-7 TRBV7-6 NA CASSLASQGHEQYF TGTGCCAGCAGCTTAGCCAGTCAGGGGCACGAGCAGTACTTC
NA TRBJ2-1 TRBV6-6 TRBD1 CASSYSGTGGSDEQFF TGTGCCAGCAGTTACTCGGGGACAGGGGGCAGCGATGAGCAGTTCTTC
few TRBJ1-1 TRBV6-5 NA CASSPFLSTEAFF TGTGCCAGCAGCCCTTTTCTTTCCACTGAAGCTTTCTTT
NA TRBJ1-3 TRBV5-1 TRBD1 CASSSGTDSGNTIYF TGCGCCAGCAGCTCCGGGACAGACTCTGGAAACACCATATATTTT
NA TRBJ1-2 TRBV6-5 NA CASSPTTNYGYTF TGTGCCAGCAGCCCAACTACTAACTATGGCTACACCTTC
NA TRBJ2-5 TRBV7-2 TRBD1 CASSSRSARSGGTQYF TGTGCCAGCAGCTCCCGGTCGGCCCGGTCAGGGGGGACCCAGTACTTC
NA TRBJ2-2 TRBV28 TRBD1 CASRRTGGTGELFF TGTGCCAGCAGGCGGACAGGGGGCACCGGGGAGCTGTTTTTT
NA TRBJ2-1 TRBV5-1 TRBD2 CASSTGLAAARNEQFF TGCGCCAGCAGCACGGGACTAGCGGCTGCCAGGAATGAGCAGTTCTTC
NA TRBJ1-4 TRBV4-1 NA CASSQGQVLVDEKLFF TGCGCCAGCAGCCAAGGGCAGGTTTTAGTCGATGAAAAACTGTTTTTT
NA TRBJ2-7 TRBV27 NA CASSKTGTRGAEQYF TGTGCCAGCAGTAAAACCGGGACCAGGGGGGCCGAGCAGTACTTC
NA TRBJ2-7 TRBV29-1 NA CSAVGSYGYEQYF TGCAGCGCCGTCGGGTCCTATGGCTACGAGCAGTACTTC
once TRBJ2-7 TRBV6-6 TRBD1 CASSYPTGTGGYEQYF TGTGCCAGCAGTTACCCGACCGGGACAGGGGGCTACGAGCAGTACTTC
NA TRBJ1-5 TRBV18 NA CASSTNTGTTNQPQHF TGTGCCAGCTCAACAAACACAGGGACGACTAATCAGCCCCAGCATTTT
NA TRBJ2-1 TRBV30 TRBD2 CAWKLAGVMGNEQFF TGTGCCTGGAAACTAGCGGGAGTGATGGGGAATGAGCAGTTCTTC
once TRBJ1-5 TRBV6-6 NA CASSYGQPSNQPQHF TGTGCCAGCAGTTACGGGCAGCCTAGCAATCAGCCCCAGCATTTT
NA TRBJ2-7 TRBV7-9 NA CASSLRGTTRTGESYEQYF TGTGCCAGCAGCCTTCGAGGGACCACTCGCACGGGGGAATCCTACGAGCAGTACTTC
NA TRBJ2-7 TRBV7-3 NA CASSLDYAYEQYF TGTGCCAGCAGCCTTGACTATGCCTACGAGCAGTACTTC
NA TRBJ2-3 TRBV12-5 NA CASGLAGGLDTQYF TGTGCTAGTGGTTTAGCAGGGGGACTGGATACGCAGTATTTT
NA TRBJ2-7 TRBV7-7 TRBD2 CASSLGPGREQYF TGTGCCAGCAGCTTAGGGCCCGGGAGGGAGCAGTACTTC
NA TRBJ2-1 TRBV29-1 NA CSVLSRNEQFF TGCAGCGTACTAAGTCGGAATGAGCAGTTCTTC
NA TRBJ2-1 TRBV5-1 TRBD2 CASSLEGTSGAYNEQFF TGCGCCAGCAGCTTGGAAGGGACTAGCGGGGCCTACAATGAGCAGTTCTTC
NA TRBJ2-6 TRBV5-1 TRBD1 CASTGSGTGLSGANVLTF TGCGCCAGCACAGGTTCTGGGACAGGGCTCTCTGGGGCCAACGTCCTGACTTTC